The 21 T cell receptor beta chains in this list originate from one sample, sequenced in a study of control samples from healthy donors and cancer patients. TCRdb's table, derived via immunoSEQ multiplex PCR, lists solely in-frame clones and lacks some. Of around 75,000 clones listed, about 92% are singletons. The sequencing input was blood. The receptors here all came from a woman aged 55-75 years in good health.

The chain combines TRBV19 with TRBJ1-1, with TRBD1 matching 7 bases. Germline V gene data show CDR1 as LNHDA and CDR2 as SQIVND (reference sequence). This CDR3 is built from 18 residues. Trimming cost V 0 bases and J 3 bases; bases outside gene matches: 13. CDR3 coding DNA: TGTGCCAGTAGTATAGATCGGTCTAGGGGGCTGGTCGACACTGAAGCTTTCTTT. Its translation is CASSIDRSRGLVDTEAFF.

This clone was found once. The chain uses TRBV2 and TRBJ1-6; 10 nucleotides align to TRBD1. Per the germline V gene, CDR1 is SNHLY and CDR2 is FYNNEI. CDR3 length: 17 residues. After removal of 5 bases from V and 9 bases from J, the junction contained 13 bases not matched to a gene. The CDR3 sequence is CASSSHDRGPVGSPLHF. In DNA, the CDR3 is TGTGCCAGCAGTTCTCACGACAGGGGGCCGGTCGGTTCACCCCTCCACTTT.

The chain couples TRBV3-1 (or the pseudogene TRBV3-2) to TRBJ2-3, with a weak D call TRBD2 (6 bases). The germline gives CDR1 LGHDT, CDR2 YNNKEL (reference sequence). V was clipped by 6 bases and J by 5 bases, with 6 bases between them. CDR3 length: 11 amino acids. Here the CDR3 reads CASRGGDTQYF. The CDR3, as DNA: TGTGCCAGCAGGGGGGGAGATACGCAGTATTTT.

J is TRBJ1-5 and V is TRBV18, with D possibly matching TRBD1 (5 bases). Germline V gene lookup returns CDR1 KGHSH and CDR2 LQKENI. The CDR3 covers 16 residues. V lost 0 bases and J 2 bases, leaving 11 bases between the germline ends. This chain's CDR3 is CASSPPGVGGNQPQHF. The CDR3 coding sequence is TGTGCCAGCTCACCACCGGGGGTGGGAGGCAATCAGCCCCAGCATTTT.

The genes are TRBV3-1 (or the pseudogene TRBV3-2) and TRBJ1-3; D may be TRBD1 (6 bases). The CDR3 consists of 18 residues. CDR1 is LGHDT and CDR2 is YNNKEL in the germline V gene (reference sequence). V was pared by 4 bases and J by 4 bases, with 23 bases between. The CDR3 here is CASSPRRMSGTPGNTIYF. CDR3 nucleotide sequence: TGTGCCAGCAGCCCCCGTAGAATGTCAGGGACACCCGGAAACACCATATATTTT.

This sequence joins TRBV4-2 and TRBJ1-1; the match to TRBD1 covers 10 bases. The CDR3 length is 15 residues. Unmatched junction bases numbered 10, after V lost 4 bases and J lost 8 bases. Germline loops: CDR1 LGHNA, CDR2 YNFKEQ. In nucleotides, the CDR3 is TGTGCCAGCAGCCTAACTAGGGGACAGGGGTTGGAAGCTTTCTTT. It codes for CASSLTRGQGLEAFF.

This chain connects TRBV3-1 (or the pseudogene TRBV3-2) to TRBJ1-1, with a possible D match to TRBD1 (5 bases). V was trimmed by 5 bases and J by 3 bases, leaving 13 bases between them. CDR1 and CDR2 (germline): LGHDT, YNNKEL (reference sequence). This CDR3 region has 14 residues. The DNA for the CDR3 is TGTGCCAGCAGCTTAGGGACTTTTGACACTGAAGCTTTCTTT. It codes for CASSLGTFDTEAFF.

The chain carries TRBV5-6 and TRBJ1-5; TRBD1 is a possible D gene (5 bases). Trimming cost V 0 bases and J 4 bases, with 17 bases left between them. CDR1 SGHDT and CDR2 YYEEEE come from the germline V gene. This CDR3 is built from 17 residues. CDR3 coding DNA: TGTGCCAGCAGCTTGGCCGGGGCCTATGGCCTTAATCAGCCCCAGCATTTT. It is translated as CASSLAGAYGLNQPQHF. The full variable domain, completed using reference TRBV5-6 and TRBJ1-5, is DAGVTQSPTHLIKTRGQQVTLRCSPKSGHDTVSWYQQALGQGPQFIFQYYEEEERQRGNFPDRFSGHQFPNYSSELNVNALLLGDSALYLCASSLAGAYGLNQPQHFGDGTRLSIL.

J is TRBJ2-5 and V is TRBV4-3; TRBD2 agrees at 10 bases. The length of the CDR3 is 17 residues. The junction had 10 bases not matched to a gene; V was cut back by 0 bases and J by 6 bases. Per the germline V gene, CDR1 is LGHNA and CDR2 is YSLEER. The DNA of the CDR3 is TGCGCCAGCAGCCAAGATATTACTAGCGGGGCACAGAAGACCCAGTACTTC. Translated: CASSQDITSGAQKTQYF.

There are a few counts of this clone. The chain joins TRBV5-1 to TRBJ1-1; D gene uncertain. V shed 4 bases and J shed 3 bases, with 7 bases lying between them. The CDR3 is 12 amino acids. From germline, CDR1 is SGHRS and CDR2 YFSETQ. CDR3 sequence: CASSRLDTEAFF. CDR3 in DNA: TGCGCCAGCAGCCGCCTTGACACTGAAGCTTTCTTT.

The chain joins TRBV11-2 to TRBJ2-7; no definite D call. The CDR3 runs 11 residues. CDR1 and CDR2 from the germline V gene are SGHAT and FQNNGV. Between the trimmed V and J ends, which lost 5 bases and 2 bases, there was a span of 4 bases. CDR3 sequence reads: CASSGTYEQYF. CDR3 DNA: TGTGCCAGCAGCGGAACCTACGAGCAGTACTTC.

The DNA for the CDR3 is TGCAGCGTTGCTGGACAGGGGGTTAACTATGGCTACACCTTC. This sequence encodes CSVAGQGVNYGYTF. The V gene is TRBV29-1, the J gene TRBJ1-2; 10 bases are a match to TRBD1. Germline-derived CDR1 and CDR2 are SQVTM and ANQGSEA. The junction had 3 bases not matched to a gene; V was cut back by 4 bases and J by 1 base. This CDR3 region has 14 residues.

The chain is built from TRBV3-1 (or the pseudogene TRBV3-2) and TRBJ1-3, with 9 bases fitting TRBD1. Germline-derived CDR1 and CDR2 are LGHDT and YNNKEL (reference sequence). V lost 5 bases to trimming and J lost 2 bases; unmatched junction nucleotides: 4. This CDR3 is built from 15 residues. The CDR3 bases are TGTGCCAGCAGCGGCCGGGACAGGGCTGGAAACACCATATATTTT. Translating it yields CASSGRDRAGNTIYF.

The chain recombines TRBV2 with TRBJ2-1, with D perhaps TRBD2 (5 bases). Trimming pared 3 bases from V and 9 bases from J, leaving 18 bases between. This CDR3 has 15 residues. CDR1 and CDR2 from the germline V gene are SNHLY and FYNNEI. The CDR3 here is CASSERGSPTFEQFF. Written as DNA, the CDR3 is TGTGCCAGCAGTGAGAGAGGGAGCCCTACTTTTGAGCAGTTCTTC.

V gene TRBV6-6 combines with J gene TRBJ2-1; D unclear. Trimming left V 0 bases short and J 7 bases short, with 10 bases between. This CDR3 spans 14 amino acids. Germline CDR1 reads MNHNY; CDR2 reads SVGAGI (reference sequence). The CDR3 reads CASSYSTHNNEQFF. CDR3 DNA: TGTGCCAGCAGTTACTCGACCCATAATAATGAGCAGTTCTTC.

V gene TRBV12-3 or TRBV12-4 combines with J gene TRBJ1-2; weak D call: TRBD1 (5 bases). V lost 3 bases to trimming and J lost 4 bases, with 9 bases between them. The CDR3 sequence is 13 residues long. The CDR3 sequence: CASSLARAYGYTF. CDR3 nucleotides: TGTGCCAGCAGTTTGGCCAGGGCCTATGGCTACACCTTC.

The genes are TRBV24-1 and TRBJ2-1; 15 nucleotides align to TRBD2. The length of the CDR3 is 17 residues. Germline CDR1 KGHDR, CDR2 SFDVKD. V shed 4 bases, J shed 1 base, and the junction held 1 base outside the gene matches. The CDR3 nucleotides are TGTGCCACCAGTGAGGGACTAGCGGGGGGATCCTACAATGAGCAGTTCTTC. Translation: CATSEGLAGGSYNEQFF.

The chain links TRBV20-1 to TRBJ2-2; D is uncertain. The CDR3 consists of 11 residues. CDR1 and CDR2 from the germline V gene are DFQATT and SNEGSKA (reference sequence). Trimming removed 6 bases from V and 3 bases from J, with 5 bases in between. CDR3 loop: CSADDTGELFF. CDR3 DNA sequence: TGCAGTGCAGACGACACCGGGGAGCTGTTTTTT.

The chain combines TRBV6-2 or TRBV6-3 with TRBJ2-3; the D gene is possibly TRBD2 (6 bases). The CDR3 consists of 15 residues. V gave up 7 bases and J gave up 3 bases, with 17 bases separating them. The germline V gene has CDR1 MNHEY and CDR2 SVGEGT. DNA of the CDR3: TGTGCCAGCACCCCAGCGGGTAAGAGGACAGATACGCAGTATTTT. Its protein product is CASTPAGKRTDTQYF.

CDR3 amino acids: CASSLKVMMNTEAFF. The DNA for the CDR3 is TGTGCCAGCAGCTTGAAGGTCATGATGAACACTGAAGCTTTCTTT. The rearrangement links TRBV5-5 to TRBJ1-1; no clear D gene. CDR1 and CDR2 (germline): SGHKS, YYEKEE (reference sequence). The CDR3 runs 15 residues. V dropped 1 base and J dropped 0 bases, with 10 bases sitting between them.

V usage is TRBV7-9 and J usage is TRBJ1-2; TRBD1 aligns across 7 bases. This CDR3 contains 16 residues. Germline CDR1 SEHNR, CDR2 FQNEAQ (reference sequence). V gave up 5 bases and J gave up 7 bases; unmatched junction bases: 16. The CDR3 region has the DNA TGTGCCAGCAGCCCTCCATTAGCGACAGGGAGTACTGGCTACACCTTC. Translated, it gives CASSPPLATGSTGYTF.